The next 11 T cell receptor beta chains were all read from a single sample in a study of blood T cells in healthy people across ages. A J-beta primer mix and a sample-barcoded 5' primer were used in a second PCR of about 7 to 12 cycles. TCRdb redid the calling of the 5' RACE reads with MiXCR, one entry per CDR3 protein. The sample consists of 700,000 or so distinct CDR3 sequences, about 24% of them appearing once. The specimen sequenced was blood. The receptors were sampled from a man between 65 and 85 years old in good health.

The V and J genes are TRBV28 and TRBJ2-7; TRBD1 might be the D (5 bases). CDR1 and CDR2 (germline): MDHEN, SYDVKM. This CDR3 has 13 residues. Trimming left V 5 bases short and J 6 bases short, with 14 bases between. The CDR3 region is CASSREGAGEQYF. The CDR3 region has the DNA TGTGCCAGCAGTAGGGAAGGGGCAGGCGAGCAGTACTTC.

V usage is TRBV10-3 and J usage is TRBJ2-1; 8 bases map to TRBD2. This CDR3 has 12 amino acids. The trim removed 10 bases at V and 8 bases at J, leaving 7 bases unmatched. Germline V lookup: CDR1 ENHRY, CDR2 SYGVKD. In nucleotides, the CDR3 is TGTGCCACCGGGACTAGGGTCCATGAGCAGTTCTTC. Encoded protein: CATGTRVHEQFF.

This clonotype has just a few counts. J is TRBJ2-2 and V is TRBV20-1; TRBD2 matches at 13 bases. This CDR3 comprises 18 residues. The germline gives CDR1 DFQATT, CDR2 SNEGSKA (reference sequence). The J segment lost 1 base and the V segment lost 1 base, leaving 6 bases of the junction unmatched. CDR3 nucleotides: TGCAGTGCTAGAGCCGGACTAGCGGGGGCCCAGAACACCGGGGAGCTGTTTTTT. It translates to CSARAGLAGAQNTGELFF.

This clonotype was picked up a small number of times. This chain connects TRBV3-1 to TRBJ1-1; TRBD1 matches at 7 bases. CDR3 length: 14 residues. V lost 3 bases and J lost 8; bases outside the gene matches: 9. Germline V gene sequence: CDR1 LGHDT, CDR2 YNNKEL (reference sequence). CDR3 residues: CASSQYRGEPEAFF. The CDR3 DNA reads as TGTGCCAGCAGCCAGTACAGGGGCGAACCCGAAGCTTTCTTT.

This clonotype was detected a few times. The gene calls are TRBV20-1 and TRBJ2-1; weak D call: TRBD1 (6 bases). Germline assignment: CDR1 DFQATT and CDR2 SNEGSKA (reference sequence). There are 12 residues in the CDR3. The CDR3 loop reads CTGTRSSNEQFF. The CDR3 DNA is TGCACCGGGACAAGGTCAAGCAATGAGCAGTTCTTC.

The rearrangement uses TRBV12-3 or TRBV12-4 and TRBJ2-7; D not certain. The V end lost 6 bases, the J end lost 1 base, and 16 bases lay between the germline ends. CDR3 size: 15 residues. The CDR3 sequence is CASSPMDPLSYEQYF. CDR3 DNA sequence: TGTGCCAGCAGCCCGATGGATCCTCTTTCCTACGAGCAGTACTTC.

Worth noting for this clonotype: Since a much larger clone is just one base distant, this may be a read error. The chain is built from TRBV18 and TRBJ2-5; either TRBD1 or TRBD2 may fit D (5 bases each). V lost 6 bases and J 13 bases, leaving 21 bases between the germline ends. Germline loops: CDR1 KGHSH, CDR2 LQKENI. CDR3 length: 13 residues. Written as DNA, the CDR3 is TGTGCCAGCTCGCCGGGGACCGCCGTACTTGGGTACTTC. Protein product: CASSPGTAVLGYF.

There are a few counts of this clonotype. The J gene is TRBJ1-6, the V gene TRBV4-1; TRBD1 matches at 7 bases. CDR3 size: 16 residues. Germline CDR1 and CDR2: MGHRA and YSYEKL. The ends lost 4 bases at V and 4 bases at J; junction bases unmatched: 7. Written as DNA, the CDR3 is TGCGCCAGCAGCCCCGGGACAGAGAGTTATAATTCACCCCTCCACTTT. Encoded protein: CASSPGTESYNSPLHF.

The sample holds a few counts of this clonotype. This chain links TRBV12-3 or TRBV12-4 with TRBJ1-2; D gene uncertain. This CDR3 comprises 15 residues. Between the trimmed V and J ends, which lost 9 bases and 3 bases, there was a span of 20 bases. CDR3 loop: CARGLALATDYGYTF. CDR3 coding DNA: TGTGCCAGGGGGTTAGCTCTAGCTACCGACTATGGCTACACCTTC.

The chain is built from TRBV5-1 and TRBJ1-4; D is ambiguous. The V end lost 4 bases, the J end lost 0 bases, and 10 bases lay between the germline ends. This CDR3 has 15 residues. In germline, CDR1 is SGHRS, CDR2 YFSETQ. In DNA form, the CDR3 reads TGCGCCAGCAGCGAGGTTGGGGCAACTAATGAAAAACTGTTTTTT. Amino acids: CASSEVGATNEKLFF.

This clonotype occurred a few times. Without the conserved terminal phenylalanine or tryptophan, this CDR3 likely stems from a read error. This chain connects TRBV7-2 to TRBJ2-5; 7 bases line up with TRBD1. From germline, CDR1 is SGHTA and CDR2 FQGNSA. The CDR3 runs 11 residues. CDR3 region: CDRPRGLVQYV. The CDR3 nucleotides are TGCGATCGACCCAGGGGGTTGGTGCAGTACGTC.